Listed here are 26 T cell receptor beta chains from one sample, sequenced in a study of T cells expressing NK-cell markers. After re-calling the 5' RACE reads, TCRdb lists one entry per CDR3 protein, DNA absent. The sample features about 460,000 distinct CDR3 sequences, with more than 1.4% in its top ten. The material sequenced was blood T cells: a sorted CD56 or NKG2C T cell subset, CD4+ or CD8+ T cells, or bulk PBMC T cells (not recorded which). The receptors were sampled from a woman between 45 and 65 years old in good health.

The J gene is TRBJ1-5, the V gene TRBV12-3 or TRBV12-4. The CDR3 covers 13 residues. CDR3 loop: CASRLAVSQPQHF.

The chain employs TRBV11-2 and TRBJ2-1. CDR1 is SGHAT and CDR2 is FQNNGV in the germline V gene. The length of the CDR3 is 13 residues. CDR3 region: CASSLSELNEQFF.

This rearrangement joins TRBV7-9 to TRBJ2-7; TCRdb indicates TRBD2, and absent DNA this call remains unverified. Germline CDR1 SEHNR, CDR2 FQNEAQ (reference sequence). The CDR3 runs 17 residues. CDR3 region: CASSASLRVDLTYEQYF.

The CDR3: CASSNRLAGAGELFF. The chain recombines TRBV6-2 or TRBV6-3 with TRBJ2-2; the TRBD2 assignment by TCRdb is unverifiable without DNA. This CDR3 spans 15 amino acids. In germline, CDR1 is MNHEY, CDR2 SVGEGT.

The chain has TRBV20-1 and TRBJ2-3; lacking DNA, the TRBD1 call made by TCRdb goes unchecked. In germline, CDR1 is DFQATT, CDR2 SNEGSKA (reference sequence). This CDR3 is built from 15 residues. CDR3 sequence reads: CSARSREIRTDTQYF.

The CDR3 sequence: CASSQARWSTGELFF. The chain uses TRBV4-1 and TRBJ2-2. The CDR3 length is 15 residues. From germline, CDR1 is MGHRA and CDR2 YSYEKL.

CDR3 residues: CASSRGTSGSLGQFF. The J gene is TRBJ2-1, the V gene TRBV12-3 or TRBV12-4; TCRdb indicates TRBD2, and absent DNA this call remains unverified. The length of the CDR3 is 15 residues.

The chain joins TRBV7-6 to TRBJ1-3; TCRdb outputs TRBD1, but without DNA this stays unchecked. The CDR3 spans 14 residues. Germline values: CDR1 SGHVS, CDR2 FNYEAQ. This chain's CDR3 is CASSVTGAGNTIYF.

This chain uses TRBV24-1 with TRBJ2-5; TCRdb names TRBD1, which stays unverified in the absence of DNA. The CDR3 is made up of 16 amino acids. From germline, CDR1 is KGHDR and CDR2 SFDVKD. CDR3 in amino acids: CATSEPTGSIGETQYF.

This chain connects TRBV24-1 to TRBJ2-7; as DNA is missing, the TRBD1 call by TCRdb cannot be tested. From germline, CDR1 is KGHDR and CDR2 SFDVKD. The CDR3 spans 16 residues. CDR3 in amino acids: CATSDSPGQGRGEQYF.

This chain links TRBV4-2 with TRBJ2-1; TCRdb lists TRBD2, though no DNA is available to test this call. The CDR3 is made up of 16 amino acids. Germline V lookup: CDR1 LGHNA, CDR2 YNFKEQ. CDR3 loop: CASSQDLAGAYNEQFF.

This chain uses TRBV20-1 with TRBJ1-5; TCRdb reports TRBD1, a call that lacks DNA to check it against. CDR3 length: 13 amino acids. The germline CDR1 and CDR2 sequences are DFQATT and SNEGSKA (reference sequence). The CDR3 loop reads CSAKTTGIQPQHF.

The genes are TRBV6-5 and TRBJ2-3; as DNA is missing, the TRBD1 call by TCRdb cannot be tested. Germline V CDR1 and CDR2: MNHEY, SVGAGI. The CDR3 is made up of 14 amino acids. This chain's CDR3 is CASRQGAQSDTQYF.

The chain combines TRBV20-1 with TRBJ2-3; TCRdb designates TRBD2, a call that cannot be tested without DNA. Looked up from germline, CDR1 is DFQATT and CDR2 is SNEGSKA (reference sequence). The CDR3 loop spans 16 amino acids. The CDR3 is CSAPRGGRRATDTQYF.

CDR3 sequence: CASISGAYSNQPQHF. The J gene is TRBJ1-5, the V gene TRBV28. Germline V gene sequence: CDR1 MDHEN, CDR2 SYDVKM. The length of the CDR3 is 15 residues. The variable domain in full, completed from reference TRBV28 and TRBJ1-5, reads DVKVTQSSRYLVKRTGEKVFLECVQDMDHENMFWYRQDPGLGLRLIYFSYDVKMKEKGDIPEGYSVSREKKERFSLILESASTNQTSMYLCASISGAYSNQPQHFGDGTRLSIL.

The CDR3 sequence: CASSQPGTTQNEQFF. V usage is TRBV4-1 and J usage is TRBJ2-1; with no DNA, the TCRdb D assignment of TRBD2 cannot be verified. Germline V CDR1 and CDR2: MGHRA, YSYEKL. The CDR3 totals 15 residues.

This CDR3 reads CASSFGQAVMGNIQYF. This chain connects TRBV12-3 or TRBV12-4 to TRBJ2-4. CDR3 size: 16 residues.

V usage is TRBV30 and J usage is TRBJ2-4. The CDR3 runs 11 residues. Germline values: CDR1 GTSNPN, CDR2 SVGIG (reference sequence). This CDR3 reads CAGGAKNIQYF.

CDR3: CASRNLGTSGRESEQYF. The chain recombines TRBV6-5 with TRBJ2-7; as DNA is missing, the TRBD2 call by TCRdb cannot be tested. Germline CDR1 MNHEY, CDR2 SVGAGI. The CDR3 has 17 residues.

The chain is built from TRBV20-1 and TRBJ2-1; TCRdb designates TRBD2, a call that cannot be tested without DNA. Germline CDR1 is DFQATT and CDR2 is SNEGSKA (reference sequence). There are 14 residues in the CDR3. CDR3 sequence reads: CSASLLAGLNEQFF.

The chain combines TRBV20-1 with TRBJ2-1; no DNA is available, so the TRBD2 call from TCRdb remains unchecked. The germline CDR1 and CDR2 sequences are DFQATT and SNEGSKA (reference sequence). The CDR3 spans 16 residues. This chain's CDR3 is CSAQGVSGSQADEQFF.

The chain uses TRBV29-1 and TRBJ2-1; lacking DNA, the TRBD1 call made by TCRdb goes unchecked. The CDR3 contains 15 residues. Germline V gene data show CDR1 as SQVTM and CDR2 as ANQGSEA. This CDR3 reads CSVGRLFATYNEQFF.

The rearrangement links TRBV2 to TRBJ1-1; TCRdb outputs TRBD1, but without DNA this stays unchecked. Germline CDR1 SNHLY, CDR2 FYNNEI. CDR3 length equals 14 residues. CDR3 residues: CASILGQGLTEAFF.

The chain has TRBV2 and TRBJ2-2; TCRdb returns TRBD2, unconfirmable since there is no DNA. CDR1 SNHLY and CDR2 FYNNEI come from the germline V gene. The length of the CDR3 is 14 residues. CDR3 loop: CASIGNMGTGELFF.

V usage is TRBV4-1 and J usage is TRBJ2-5; TCRdb lists TRBD1, though no DNA is available to test this call. This CDR3 contains 14 residues. Germline V gene data show CDR1 as MGHRA and CDR2 as YSYEKL. The CDR3 loop reads CASSQDRVGGTQYF.

The J gene is TRBJ1-1, the V gene TRBV7-8; TCRdb indicates TRBD1, and absent DNA this call remains unverified. The CDR3 runs 13 residues. The germline gives CDR1 SGHVS, CDR2 FQNEAQ. The CDR3 region is CASSTRQGLEAFF.